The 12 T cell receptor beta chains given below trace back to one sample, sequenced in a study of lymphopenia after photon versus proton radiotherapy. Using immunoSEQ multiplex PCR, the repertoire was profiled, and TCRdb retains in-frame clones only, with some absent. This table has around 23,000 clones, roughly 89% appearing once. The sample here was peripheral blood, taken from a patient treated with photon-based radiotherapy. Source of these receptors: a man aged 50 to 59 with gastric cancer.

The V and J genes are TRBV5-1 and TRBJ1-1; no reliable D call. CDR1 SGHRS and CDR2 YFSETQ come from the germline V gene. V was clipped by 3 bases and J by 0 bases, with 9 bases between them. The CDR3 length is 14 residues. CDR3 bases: TGCGCCAGCAGCTATACGGGAATGAACACTGAAGCTTTCTTT. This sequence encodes CASSYTGMNTEAFF.

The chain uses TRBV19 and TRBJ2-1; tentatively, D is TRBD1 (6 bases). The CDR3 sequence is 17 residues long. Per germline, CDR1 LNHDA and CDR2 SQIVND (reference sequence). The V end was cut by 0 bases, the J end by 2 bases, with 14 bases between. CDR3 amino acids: CASSIDHGTQAYNEQFF. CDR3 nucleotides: TGTGCCAGTAGTATAGATCACGGGACACAAGCCTACAATGAGCAGTTCTTC.

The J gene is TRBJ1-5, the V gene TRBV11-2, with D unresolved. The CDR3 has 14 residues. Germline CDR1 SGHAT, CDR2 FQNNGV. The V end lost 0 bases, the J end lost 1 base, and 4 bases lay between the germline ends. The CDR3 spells CASSLDQSNQPQHF. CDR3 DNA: TGTGCCAGCAGCTTAGATCAGAGCAATCAGCCCCAGCATTTT.

In DNA form, the CDR3 reads TGTGCCAGCATGGGGGGGGTCGGCTCCTACGAGCAGTACGTC. This encodes CASMGGVGSYEQYV. This chain joins TRBV6-5 and TRBJ2-7; 7 nucleotides align to TRBD2. With 7 bases clipped from V and 0 bases from J, the junction kept 6 bases outside the gene matches. The CDR3 contains 14 residues. From germline, CDR1 is MNHEY and CDR2 SVGAGI.

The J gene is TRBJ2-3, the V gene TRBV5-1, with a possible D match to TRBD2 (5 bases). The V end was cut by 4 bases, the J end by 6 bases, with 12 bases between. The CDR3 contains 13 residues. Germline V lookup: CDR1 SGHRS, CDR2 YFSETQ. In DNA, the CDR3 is TGCGCCAGCAGCGTTAACGGGGTCGATACGCAGTATTTT. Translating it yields CASSVNGVDTQYF.

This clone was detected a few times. Here the CDR3 reads CATSGFNEQFF. Here the CDR3 DNA reads TGTGCCACCAGCGGATTTAATGAGCAGTTCTTC. The rearrangement uses TRBV15 and TRBJ2-1; no clear D gene. Germline V gene lookup returns CDR1 LNHNV and CDR2 YYDKDF (reference sequence). Trimming pared 5 bases from V and 7 bases from J, leaving 6 bases between. CDR3 length: 11 residues.

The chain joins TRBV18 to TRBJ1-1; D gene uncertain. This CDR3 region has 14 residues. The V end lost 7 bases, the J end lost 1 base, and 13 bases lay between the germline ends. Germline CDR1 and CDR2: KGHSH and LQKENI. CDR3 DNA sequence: TGTGCCAGCTGGTGGGGAGAGCGGAACACTGAAGCTTTCTTT. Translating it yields CASWWGERNTEAFF.

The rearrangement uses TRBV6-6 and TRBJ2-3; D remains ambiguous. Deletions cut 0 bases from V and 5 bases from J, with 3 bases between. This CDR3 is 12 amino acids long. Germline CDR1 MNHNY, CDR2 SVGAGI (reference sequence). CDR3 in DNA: TGTGCCAGCAGTTACTCGGTAGATACGCAGTATTTT. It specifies CASSYSVDTQYF.

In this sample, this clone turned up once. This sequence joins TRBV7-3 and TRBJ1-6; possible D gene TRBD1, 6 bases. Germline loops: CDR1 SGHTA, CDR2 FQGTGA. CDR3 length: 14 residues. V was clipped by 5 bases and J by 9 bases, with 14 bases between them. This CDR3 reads CASSLDSVSSPLHF. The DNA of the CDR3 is TGTGCCAGCAGCCTGGACAGCGTCAGTTCACCCCTCCACTTT.

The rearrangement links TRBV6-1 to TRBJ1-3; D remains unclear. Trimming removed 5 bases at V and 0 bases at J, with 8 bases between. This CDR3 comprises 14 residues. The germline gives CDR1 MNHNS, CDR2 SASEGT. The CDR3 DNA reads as TGTGCCAGCAGTACTACACACTCTGGAAACACCATATATTTT. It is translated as CASSTTHSGNTIYF.

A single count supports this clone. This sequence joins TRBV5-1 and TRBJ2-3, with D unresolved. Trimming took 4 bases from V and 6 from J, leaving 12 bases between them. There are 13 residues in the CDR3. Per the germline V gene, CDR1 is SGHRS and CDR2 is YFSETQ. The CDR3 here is CASSLLGRDTQYF. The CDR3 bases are TGCGCCAGCAGCCTACTTGGCAGGGATACGCAGTATTTT.

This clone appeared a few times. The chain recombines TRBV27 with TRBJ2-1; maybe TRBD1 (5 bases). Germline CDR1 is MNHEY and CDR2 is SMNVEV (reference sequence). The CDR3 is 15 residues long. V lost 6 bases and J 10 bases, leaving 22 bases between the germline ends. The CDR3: CASSITRVGLREQFF. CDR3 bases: TGTGCCAGCAGCATTACCAGGGTCGGATTGAGGGAGCAGTTCTTC.